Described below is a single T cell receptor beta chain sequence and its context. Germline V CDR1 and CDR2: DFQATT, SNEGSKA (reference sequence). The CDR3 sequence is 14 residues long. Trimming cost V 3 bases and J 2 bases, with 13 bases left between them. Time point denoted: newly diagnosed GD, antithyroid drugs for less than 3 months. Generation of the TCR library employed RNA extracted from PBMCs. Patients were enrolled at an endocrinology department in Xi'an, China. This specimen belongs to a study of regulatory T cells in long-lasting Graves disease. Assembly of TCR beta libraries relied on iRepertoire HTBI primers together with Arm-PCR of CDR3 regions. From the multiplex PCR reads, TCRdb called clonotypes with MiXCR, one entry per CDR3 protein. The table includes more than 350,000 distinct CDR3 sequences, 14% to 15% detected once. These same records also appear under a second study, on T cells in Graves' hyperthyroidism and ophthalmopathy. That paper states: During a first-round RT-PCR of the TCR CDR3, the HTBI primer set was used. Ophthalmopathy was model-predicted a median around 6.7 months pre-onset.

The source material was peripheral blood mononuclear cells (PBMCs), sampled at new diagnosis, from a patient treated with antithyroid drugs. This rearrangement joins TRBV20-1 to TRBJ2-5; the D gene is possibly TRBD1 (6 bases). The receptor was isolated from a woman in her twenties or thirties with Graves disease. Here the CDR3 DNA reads TGCAGTGCTAGGGTCTGGGGGCAACAAGAGACCCAGTACTTC. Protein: CSARVWGQQETQYF.